The 22 T cell receptor beta chains below were found in one sample sequenced in a study of shared clonotypes between healthy human individuals. Clones were read by immunoSEQ multiplex PCR, and TCRdb kept only the in-frame ones, dropping some. The sample includes about 1 million clones, roughly 80% seen only once; the top ten take approximately 1.3%. The sample comprised memory CD4+ T cells sorted from blood. The subset is: CD45RA-negative fraction. The source of these receptors is a man aged 18 to 30 in good health.

The V and J genes are TRBV7-8 and TRBJ2-7; D is tentatively TRBD1 or TRBD2 (5 bases each). Trimming pared 5 bases from V and 0 bases from J, leaving 20 bases between. CDR1 and CDR2 from the germline V gene are SGHVS and FQNEAQ. This CDR3 region has 17 residues. CDR3 bases: TGTGCCAGCAGCCCACGGGTTAGGGACGGAATCTCCTACGAGCAGTACTTC. It is translated as CASSPRVRDGISYEQYF.

The gene calls are TRBV29-1 and TRBJ1-1, with 7 bases identical to TRBD1. The CDR3 runs 15 residues. Germline V gene sequence: CDR1 SQVTM, CDR2 ANQGSEA. After removal of 7 bases from V and 4 bases from J, the junction contained 15 bases not matched to a gene. CDR3 coding DNA: TGCAGCGCGCCAGGGGGGGGGAATGTTGGCACTGAAGCTTTCTTT. This gives the protein CSAPGGGNVGTEAFF.

In its sample, this clone was seen a few times. This same CDR3 is encoded by further DNA sequences in the sample. The genes are TRBV27 and TRBJ1-6; 9 nucleotides match TRBD1. This CDR3 has 15 residues. After removal of 5 bases from V and 7 bases from J, the junction contained 6 bases not matched to a gene. Germline V lookup: CDR1 MNHEY, CDR2 SMNVEV (reference sequence). For the CDR3, the DNA is TGTGCCAGCAGTCCCACCGACAGGGGGAATTCACCCCTCCACTTT. Protein: CASSPTDRGNSPLHF.

The rearrangement links TRBV9 to TRBJ2-2; TRBD1 aligns across 8 bases. The CDR3 sequence is 14 residues long. The trim removed 3 bases at V and 4 bases at J, leaving 2 bases unmatched. Germline CDR1 reads SGDLS; CDR2 reads YYNGEE. In nucleotides, the CDR3 is TGTGCCAGCAGCGCCGGACAGGGCACCGGGGAGCTGTTTTTT. Protein sequence: CASSAGQGTGELFF.

The gene calls are TRBV5-4 and TRBJ1-1; D is undetermined. The CDR3 loop spans 15 amino acids. Germline lookup yields CDR1 SGHNT and CDR2 YYREEE (reference sequence). V lost 3 bases, J lost 2 bases, and 14 bases lay in between. CDR3 in amino acids: CASSYIGRVNTEAFF. For the CDR3, the DNA is TGTGCCAGCAGCTATATTGGACGGGTAAACACTGAAGCTTTCTTT.

The genes are TRBV2 and TRBJ2-1; possibly TRBD1 or TRBD2 for D (6 bases each). V lost 3 bases and J lost 7, with 16 bases in between. The CDR3 is made up of 15 amino acids. Germline V gene lookup returns CDR1 SNHLY and CDR2 FYNNEI. Written as DNA, the CDR3 is TGTGCCAGCAGTGATCCGGGGGCCGCTCGGAATGAGCAGTTCTTC. Translated, it gives CASSDPGAARNEQFF.

This sequence joins TRBV9 and TRBJ2-3, with 9 bases matching TRBD2. The J segment lost 5 bases and the V segment lost 4 bases, leaving 8 bases of the junction unmatched. The CDR3 is 15 amino acids. CDR1 is SGDLS, CDR2 YYNGEE, per germline. In DNA, the CDR3 is TGTGCCAGCAGCCCTAGCGGGGTCCGGGGAGATACGCAGTATTTT. Amino acid sequence: CASSPSGVRGDTQYF.

The CDR3 DNA reads TGTGCCAGTAGTATGGTTCCAGGGGTGAACACTGAAGCTTTCTTT. Translating it yields CASSMVPGVNTEAFF. The rearrangement links TRBV19 to TRBJ1-1; possible D gene TRBD1, 6 bases. V lost 3 bases and J lost 0, with 11 bases in between. The CDR3 sequence is 15 residues long. Germline V gene lookup returns CDR1 LNHDA and CDR2 SQIVND (reference sequence). The full variable domain, its missing parts supplied by reference TRBV19 and TRBJ1-1, is DGGITQSPKYLFRKEGQNVTLSCEQNLNHDAMYWYRQDPGQGLRLIYYSQIVNDFQKGDIAEGYSVSREKKESFPLTVTSAQKNPTAFYLCASSMVPGVNTEAFFGQGTRLTVV.

This clone was seen only a few times. The chain recombines TRBV5-1 with TRBJ1-2, with TRBD1 matching 8 bases. CDR3 length equals 14 residues. Germline CDR1 reads SGHRS; CDR2 reads YFSETQ. The ends lost 3 bases at V and 8 bases at J; junction bases unmatched: 9. CDR3 DNA sequence: TGCGCCAGCAGCTATCACAGGGGGGAGGAAGGCTACACCTTC. It yields the protein CASSYHRGEEGYTF.

The CDR3 here is CASRGGAKRETQYF. The CDR3 bases are TGTGCCAGCAGGGGAGGAGCTAAGAGGGAGACCCAGTACTTC. The chain couples TRBV2 to TRBJ2-5; weak D call: TRBD2 (6 bases). CDR1 SNHLY and CDR2 FYNNEI come from the germline V gene. V was clipped by 6 bases and J by 5 bases, with 16 bases between them. This CDR3 is 14 amino acids long.

As DNA, the CDR3 is TGTGCCAGCAGCTTAACCGGGACAGGGGGTACCGGGGAGCTGTTTTTT. It specifies CASSLTGTGGTGELFF. This chain links TRBV11-2 with TRBJ2-2; 11 bases agree with TRBD1. The CDR3 consists of 16 residues. The V and J ends lost 2 bases and 5 bases, in that order; junction bases with no gene match: 4. The germline V gene encodes CDR1 SGHAT and CDR2 FQNNGV.

This clone has a single count. This chain connects TRBV6-5 to TRBJ2-5, with TRBD2 matching over 8 bases. Germline-derived CDR1 and CDR2 are MNHEY and SVGAGI. This CDR3 comprises 15 residues. V lost 7 bases to trimming and J lost 4 bases; unmatched junction nucleotides: 11. The CDR3 loop is CASKRKRETGETQYF. The CDR3 region has the DNA TGTGCCAGCAAACGTAAGCGGGAGACGGGAGAGACCCAGTACTTC.

J is TRBJ2-7 and V is TRBV5-1, with 8 positions matching TRBD1. The CDR3 has 15 amino acids. After removal of 0 bases from V and 3 bases from J, the junction contained 5 bases not matched to a gene. Germline values: CDR1 SGHRS, CDR2 YFSETQ. In nucleotides, the CDR3 is TGCGCCAGCAGCTTGGCTGGACAGGGCATCTACGAGCAGTACTTC. Its translation: CASSLAGQGIYEQYF.

The table lists this clone with a count of one. V gene TRBV6-1 combines with J gene TRBJ1-5; TRBD1 aligns across 7 bases. Germline V gives CDR1 MNHNS, CDR2 SASEGT. The CDR3 extends over 15 amino acids. Trimming cost V 4 bases and J 4 bases; bases outside gene matches: 7. CDR3 sequence (DNA): TGTGCCAGCAGTGCTTTCGGGACAGCGAATCAGCCCCAGCATTTT. This gives the protein CASSAFGTANQPQHF.

Details on this clone: The identical CDR3 is also encoded by other nucleotide sequences in the sample. The chain links TRBV7-2 to TRBJ2-3; D remains ambiguous. Germline values: CDR1 SGHTA, CDR2 FQGNSA. Between the trimmed V and J ends, which lost 3 bases and 2 bases, there was a span of 3 bases. The CDR3 consists of 12 residues. This chain's CDR3 is CASSLLTDTQYF. The CDR3, as DNA: TGTGCCAGCAGCTTGCTCACAGATACGCAGTATTTT.

The chain carries TRBV10-3 and TRBJ2-1, with TRBD2 matching 12 bases. The V gene's germline CDR1 is ENHRY and CDR2 SYGVKD. Germline trimming cut 10 bases from V and 7 bases from J; bases unmatched to any gene: 11. This CDR3 contains 15 residues. This CDR3 reads CATLALAGGRNEQFF. The DNA for the CDR3 is TGTGCCACCTTGGCCCTAGCGGGGGGGCGTAATGAGCAGTTCTTC.

The rearrangement joins TRBV5-1 to TRBJ1-4, with 8 bases that match TRBD1. V lost 3 bases to trimming and J lost 4 bases; unmatched junction nucleotides: 2. Germline V gene lookup returns CDR1 SGHRS and CDR2 YFSETQ. CDR3 size: 14 residues. This CDR3 reads CASSSGQVNEKLFF. CDR3 in DNA: TGCGCCAGCAGCTCGGGACAGGTTAATGAAAAACTGTTTTTT.

There are many counts of this clone. The chain couples TRBV10-3 to TRBJ2-2; D gene uncertain. CDR3 length: 11 residues. The germline gives CDR1 ENHRY, CDR2 SYGVKD. Between the trimmed V and J ends, which lost 4 bases and 7 bases, there was a span of 4 bases. As DNA, the CDR3 is TGTGCCATCAGTGCCAGCGGGGAGCTGTTTTTT. Translating it yields CAISASGELFF.

V usage is TRBV2 and J usage is TRBJ2-7; D is uncertain. Trimming shortened V by 1 base and J by 9 bases, and 7 bases separated the two germline ends. Looked up from germline, CDR1 is SNHLY and CDR2 is FYNNEI. The CDR3 extends over 11 amino acids. The CDR3 nucleotides read TGTGCCAGCAGTGAAGGGGTGACGCAGTACTTC. Its translation is CASSEGVTQYF.

CDR3 in amino acids: CASSLAGGFYGYTF. DNA for the CDR3: TGTGCCAGCAGCTTAGCGGGGGGATTCTATGGCTACACCTTC. The chain links TRBV7-8 to TRBJ1-2; D is perhaps TRBD1 (5 bases). The CDR3 is 14 amino acids. The germline V and J ends were trimmed by 0 bases and 4 bases, with 9 bases remaining between them. Germline CDR1 is SGHVS and CDR2 is FQNEAQ.

CDR3 in DNA: TGTGCCAGCAGCTTAGGTGGGACAGGGAACGGCTACACCTTC. Translated, it gives CASSLGGTGNGYTF. The chain couples TRBV11-2 to TRBJ1-2, with TRBD1 matching over 9 bases. V shed 1 base, J shed 8 bases, and the junction held 5 bases outside the gene matches. This CDR3 has 14 residues. Germline V CDR1 and CDR2: SGHAT, FQNNGV.

This clone was counted a single time. The chain is built from TRBV19 and TRBJ1-5; D is unclear. The CDR3 loop spans 15 amino acids. Germline CDR1 reads LNHDA; CDR2 reads SQIVND (reference sequence). V lost 3 bases to trimming and J lost 3 bases, with 12 bases between them. The CDR3 spells CASSIIGSTNQPQHF. CDR3 bases: TGTGCCAGTAGTATTATAGGCAGTACCAATCAGCCCCAGCATTTT.